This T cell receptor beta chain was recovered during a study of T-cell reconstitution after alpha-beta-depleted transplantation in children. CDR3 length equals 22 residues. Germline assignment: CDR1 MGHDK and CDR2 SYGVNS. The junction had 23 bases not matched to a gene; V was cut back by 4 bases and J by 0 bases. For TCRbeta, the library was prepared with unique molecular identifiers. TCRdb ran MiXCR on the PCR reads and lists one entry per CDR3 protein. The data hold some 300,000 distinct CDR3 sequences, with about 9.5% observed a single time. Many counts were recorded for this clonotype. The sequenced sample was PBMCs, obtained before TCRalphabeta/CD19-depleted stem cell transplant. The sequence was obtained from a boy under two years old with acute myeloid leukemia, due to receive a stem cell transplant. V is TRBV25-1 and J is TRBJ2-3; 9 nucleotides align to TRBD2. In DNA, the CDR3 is TGTGCCAGCAGTGCCTCGACAGGGCGGGGGCTAGCGGGGCCTGGGAGCACAGATACGCAGTATTTT. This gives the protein CASSASTGRGLAGPGSTDTQYF.